This is a list of T cell receptor beta chains from one sample in a study of immune characterization of retroperitoneal liposarcoma. Each CDR3 protein gets one entry after TCRdb re-called the PCR reads with MiXCR. The sample consists of 10,000 to 13,000 distinct CDR3 sequences, under 35% of them appearing once. The specimen sequenced was tumor tissue. The origin of the receptors is a male donor with retroperitoneal liposarcoma. Each CDR3 is given with its conserved first and last residue. The order of the fields is CDR3 protein, CDR3 DNA, J gene, clone size, D gene, V gene. D genes are given only for firm matches. Expanded clones are given a class, and other clones once, few, many or no size at all.

CDR3: CASANTGGQPQHF
DNA: TGTGCCAGCGCGAACACAGGGGGTCAGCCCCAGCATTTT
J: TRBJ1-5
size: many
D: TRBD1
V: TRBV6-1

CDR3: CASSKVLNTEAFF
DNA: TGCGCCAGCAGTAAGGTGCTGAACACTGAAGCTTTCTTT
J: TRBJ1-1
size: few
D: -
V: TRBV10-2

CDR3: CASSNRGSANTEAFF
DNA: TGTGCCAGCAGCAACAGGGGTTCGGCGAACACTGAAGCTTTCTTT
J: TRBJ1-1
size: many
D: TRBD1
V: TRBV6-1

CDR3: CASSLGNGETQFF
DNA: TGTGCCAGCAGTTTAGGGAACGGCGAGACCCAGTTCTTC
J: TRBJ2-1
size: -
D: -
V: TRBV6-1

CDR3: CANSLTRENIQFF
DNA: TGTGCCAACAGCTTAACCCGGGAAAACATTCAGTTCTTC
J: TRBJ2-1
size: -
D: -
V: TRBV7-2

CDR3: CASSFYRREGHNEQFF
DNA: TGTGCCAGCAGTTTCTATCGTCGGGAGGGTCACAATGAGCAGTTCTTC
J: TRBJ2-1
size: -
D: TRBD2
V: TRBV12-3/TRBV12-4

CDR3: CASSLGGVGAGANVLTF
DNA: TGTGCCAGCAGCTTAGGAGGGGTGGGGGCTGGGGCCAACGTCCTGACTTTC
J: TRBJ2-6
size: few
D: -
V: TRBV7-9

CDR3: CASKLLGQRDYEQYF
DNA: TGTGCCAGCAAACTCCTTGGACAGAGAGACTACGAGCAGTACTTC
J: TRBJ2-7
size: large
D: -
V: TRBV6-1

CDR3: CASSYVSGGEQYF
DNA: TGTGCCAGCAGCTACGTTTCGGGGGGCGAGCAGTACTTC
J: TRBJ2-7
size: -
D: TRBD2
V: TRBV7-3

CDR3: CASKHRGQPSNTGELFF
DNA: TGTGCCAGCAAACACAGGGGACAACCTTCGAACACCGGGGAGCTGTTTTTT
J: TRBJ2-2
size: few
D: TRBD1
V: TRBV11-2

CDR3: CASSERGSREAFF
DNA: TGTGCCAGCAGTGAAAGGGGGAGCCGTGAAGCTTTCTTT
J: TRBJ1-1
size: few
D: -
V: TRBV6-1

CDR3: CASSQSGQGRSPLHF
DNA: TGTGCCAGCAGCCAAAGCGGACAGGGGCGTTCACCCCTCCACTTT
J: TRBJ1-6
size: -
D: TRBD1
V: TRBV4-1

CDR3: CASSPGRGGTNEKLFF
DNA: TGTGCCAGCAGTCCCGGGCGGGGGGGGACTAATGAAAAACTGTTTTTT
J: TRBJ1-4
size: few
D: -
V: TRBV12-3/TRBV12-4

CDR3: CASSLTPNTGELFF
DNA: TGTGCCAGCAGCTTGACCCCGAACACCGGGGAGCTGTTTTTT
J: TRBJ2-2
size: many
D: -
V: TRBV7-2

CDR3: CASSLAGGPHEQYF
DNA: TGTGCCAGCAGTCTAGCGGGAGGGCCCCACGAGCAGTACTTC
J: TRBJ2-7
size: -
D: TRBD2
V: TRBV12-3/TRBV12-4

CDR3: CASREGGLEDEQYF
DNA: TGTGCCAGCAGAGAGGGGGGGTTAGAGGACGAGCAGTACTTC
J: TRBJ2-7
size: medium-sized
D: -
V: TRBV6-1

CDR3: CASSPGSGANEQYF
DNA: TGTGCCAGCAGTCCGGGGAGTGGGGCCAATGAGCAGTACTTC
J: TRBJ2-7
size: few
D: -
V: TRBV6-1

CDR3: CASSYYPVREGYGNEQYF
DNA: TGTGCCAGCAGTTACTACCCCGTGCGGGAGGGTTATGGCAATGAGCAGTACTTC
J: TRBJ2-5
size: few
D: TRBD2
V: TRBV27

CDR3: CASSLVERSEPQETQYF
DNA: TGTGCCAGCAGCTTAGTGGAACGCTCTGAACCCCAAGAGACCCAGTACTTC
J: TRBJ2-5
size: -
D: -
V: TRBV7-2

CDR3: CASSEAGPLSNYGYTF
DNA: TGTGCCAGCAGTGAAGCGGGTCCCCTTTCTAACTATGGCTACACCTTC
J: TRBJ1-2
size: -
D: -
V: TRBV6-1

CDR3: CASSWVSGETQYF
DNA: TGTGCCAGCAGTTGGGTTTCGGGAGAGACCCAGTACTTC
J: TRBJ2-5
size: -
D: -
V: TRBV27

CDR3: CASSFESNQPQHF
DNA: TGTGCCAGCAGCTTCGAGTCGAACCAGCCCCAGCATTTT
J: TRBJ1-5
size: few
D: -
V: TRBV7-2

CDR3: CASSYEGRGYNEQFF
DNA: TGTGCCAGCAGTTACGAAGGGAGAGGGTACAATGAGCAGTTCTTC
J: TRBJ2-1
size: medium-sized
D: -
V: TRBV6-6

CDR3: CASSYSRTSGNEQFF
DNA: TGTGCCAGCAGTTACTCTAGGACTAGCGGCAATGAGCAGTTCTTC
J: TRBJ2-1
size: many
D: TRBD2
V: TRBV6-6

CDR3: CASTRGGTGVYEQFF
DNA: TGTGCCAGCACTCGGGGTGGGACAGGGGTTTACGAGCAGTTCTTC
J: TRBJ2-1
size: -
D: TRBD1
V: TRBV6-1

CDR3: CASRREANYGYTF
DNA: TGTGCCAGCAGACGGGAAGCTAACTATGGCTACACCTTC
J: TRBJ1-2
size: many
D: -
V: TRBV6-1

CDR3: CASETSEPPYEQYF
DNA: TGTGCCAGCGAAACCTCGGAGCCTCCCTACGAGCAGTACTTC
J: TRBJ2-7
size: many
D: -
V: TRBV6-1

CDR3: CASKSLAGGPGEQFF
DNA: TGTGCCAGCAAATCACTAGCGGGAGGGCCGGGTGAGCAGTTCTTC
J: TRBJ2-1
size: many
D: TRBD2
V: TRBV6-1

CDR3: CASSPGSRTGELFF
DNA: TGTGCCAGCAGCCCCGGGTCTCGAACCGGGGAGCTGTTTTTT
J: TRBJ2-2
size: -
D: -
V: TRBV6-1

CDR3: CASSAPHNQPQHF
DNA: TGTGCCAGCAGTGCCCCCCATAATCAGCCCCAGCATTTT
J: TRBJ1-5
size: few
D: -
V: TRBV6-1

CDR3: CASSERMRGVAGANVLTF
DNA: TGTGCCAGCAGTGAACGTATGCGGGGGGTAGCTGGGGCCAACGTCCTGACTTTC
J: TRBJ2-6
size: medium-sized
D: TRBD2
V: TRBV6-1

CDR3: CASSGSKTGPNEQYF
DNA: TGTGCCAGCAGTGGCTCCAAGACAGGTCCAAACGAGCAGTACTTC
J: TRBJ2-7
size: -
D: -
V: TRBV6-8

CDR3: CASKLGTMNTEAFF
DNA: TGTGCCAGCAAACTAGGGACGATGAACACTGAAGCTTTCTTT
J: TRBJ1-1
size: -
D: -
V: TRBV6-1

CDR3: CASSEATDTQYF
DNA: TGTGCCAGCAGTGAAGCCACAGATACGCAGTATTTT
J: TRBJ2-3
size: few
D: -
V: TRBV6-1

CDR3: CASSRNTGAEAFF
DNA: TGTGCCAGCAGCCGGAACACCGGCGCTGAAGCTTTCTTT
J: TRBJ1-1
size: -
D: -
V: TRBV12-3/TRBV12-4

CDR3: CASSQGLAGGGEQFF
DNA: TGCGCCAGCAGCCAGGGACTAGCGGGAGGCGGGGAGCAGTTCTTC
J: TRBJ2-1
size: -
D: TRBD2
V: TRBV4-1

CDR3: CASSYVVRYNEQFF
DNA: TGTGCCAGCAGTTACGTTGTCAGATACAATGAGCAGTTCTTC
J: TRBJ2-1
size: -
D: -
V: TRBV6-1

CDR3: CASSSLPTSVDTQYF
DNA: TGTGCCAGCAGCTCGCTCCCCACTAGCGTTGATACGCAGTATTTT
J: TRBJ2-3
size: few
D: TRBD2
V: TRBV7-2

CDR3: CASSFSRGSQETQYF
DNA: TGTGCCAGCAGCTTCTCTCGGGGGAGCCAAGAGACCCAGTACTTC
J: TRBJ2-5
size: many
D: -
V: TRBV11-2

CDR3: CASSEGQVRNQPQHF
DNA: TGTGCCAGCAGTGAGGGACAGGTCCGCAATCAGCCCCAGCATTTT
J: TRBJ1-5
size: -
D: TRBD1
V: TRBV6-1

CDR3: CASSPNLAGGRETQFF
DNA: TGTGCCAGCAGCCCAAATTTAGCGGGTGGGAGGGAGACCCAGTTCTTC
J: TRBJ2-1
size: medium-sized
D: TRBD2
V: TRBV7-2

CDR3: CASKTAIEAFF
DNA: TGTGCCAGCAAGACAGCCATTGAAGCTTTCTTT
J: TRBJ1-1
size: few
D: -
V: TRBV6-1

CDR3: CASSYTQRGYEQFF
DNA: TGTGCCAGCAGTTATACCCAGCGGGGGTACGAGCAGTTCTTC
J: TRBJ2-1
size: medium-sized
D: TRBD2
V: TRBV6-1

CDR3: CASSFSASKHYEQYF
DNA: TGTGCCAGCAGTTTTAGCGCCTCTAAGCACTACGAGCAGTACTTC
J: TRBJ2-7
size: many
D: -
V: TRBV12-3/TRBV12-4

CDR3: CASSYSTVSFEQFF
DNA: TGTGCCAGCAGTTACTCGACAGTTAGCTTTGAGCAGTTCTTC
J: TRBJ2-1
size: medium-sized
D: -
V: TRBV6-6

CDR3: CASSLYRLAADTQYF
DNA: TGTGCCAGCAGTTTATATCGGCTAGCTGCAGATACGCAGTATTTT
J: TRBJ2-3
size: medium-sized
D: -
V: TRBV12-3/TRBV12-4

CDR3: CARSPQGLRNQPQHF
DNA: TGTGCCAGAAGCCCACAGGGTTTGAGGAATCAGCCCCAGCATTTT
J: TRBJ1-5
size: -
D: -
V: TRBV5-3

CDR3: CASRPGKAGGWFEQYF
DNA: TGTGCCAGCAGGCCGGGAAAGGCAGGGGGGTGGTTCGAGCAGTACTTC
J: TRBJ2-7
size: many
D: -
V: TRBV12-3/TRBV12-4

CDR3: CASSRTLGSNEQFF
DNA: TGTGCCAGCAGCCGGACTTTGGGGTCCAATGAGCAGTTCTTC
J: TRBJ2-1
size: few
D: -
V: TRBV6-1

CDR3: CASSYRVVPGDEQYF
DNA: TGTGCCAGCAGTTACCGCGTGGTCCCCGGAGATGAGCAGTACTTC
J: TRBJ2-5
size: -
D: -
V: TRBV6-6

CDR3: CASSLARGGNTEAFF
DNA: TGTGCCAGCAGCTTAGCGCGGGGGGGGAACACTGAAGCTTTCTTT
J: TRBJ1-1
size: -
D: -
V: TRBV7-8

CDR3: CASSPSSGLFAKNIQYF
DNA: TGCGCCAGCAGCCCCTCATCGGGGCTGTTCGCCAAAAACATTCAGTACTTC
J: TRBJ2-4
size: -
D: -
V: TRBV4-1

CDR3: CASSLSALAGAEETQYF
DNA: TGTGCCAGCAGTTTATCTGCTTTAGCGGGGGCCGAAGAGACCCAGTACTTC
J: TRBJ2-5
size: -
D: TRBD2
V: TRBV12-3/TRBV12-4